This paragraph reports one T cell receptor (beta chain). The source of the sample is a study of neoadjuvant anti-PD-1 for oral cavity cancer. Noted time point: after neoadjuvant nivolumab, at surgical resection. Blood libraries mostly used 400 to 500 ng genomic DNA, six replicates each. Clones were read by immunoSEQ multiplex PCR, and TCRdb kept only the in-frame ones, dropping some. The sample has over 60,000 clones, 70% to 90% seen once; the top ten hold 2.5% to 3.5%. The material sequenced was PBMCs, taken after nivolumab (anti-PD-1) treatment. This TCR was recovered from a person between 40 and 79 years old with oral cavity squamous cell carcinoma.

The CDR3 loop reads CAWSGSVQETQYF. The CDR3 nucleotides are TGTGCCTGGAGTGGTTCGGTCCAAGAGACCCAGTACTTC. The V and J genes are TRBV30 and TRBJ2-5; no firm D call. This CDR3 region has 13 residues. V was shortened by 1 base and J by 1 base, with 7 bases between the two germline ends. Germline V gives CDR1 GTSNPN, CDR2 SVGIG (reference sequence).